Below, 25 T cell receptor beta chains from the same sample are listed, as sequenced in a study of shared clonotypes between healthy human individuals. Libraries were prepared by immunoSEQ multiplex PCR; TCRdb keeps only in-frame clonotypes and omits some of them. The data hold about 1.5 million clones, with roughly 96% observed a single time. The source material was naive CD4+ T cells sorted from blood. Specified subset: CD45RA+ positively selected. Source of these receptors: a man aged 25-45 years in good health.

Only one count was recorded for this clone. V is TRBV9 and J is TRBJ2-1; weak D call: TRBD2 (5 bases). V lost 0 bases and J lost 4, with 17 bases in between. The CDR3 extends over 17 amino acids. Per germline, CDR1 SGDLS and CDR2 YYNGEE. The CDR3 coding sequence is TGTGCCAGCAGCGTAGGCCCAGCGGTCCTGGGGTACAATGAGCAGTTCTTC. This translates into CASSVGPAVLGYNEQFF.

The CDR3 DNA follows: TGTGCCAGCAGCTTAATCTTAGGTCCCGGTGAGCAGTTCTTC. Protein product: CASSLILGPGEQFF. The chain links TRBV7-9 to TRBJ2-1, with unresolved D. With 2 bases removed from V and 9 bases from J, the gap between germline ends came to 14 bases. Looked up from germline, CDR1 is SEHNR and CDR2 is FQNEAQ (reference sequence). The CDR3 consists of 14 residues.

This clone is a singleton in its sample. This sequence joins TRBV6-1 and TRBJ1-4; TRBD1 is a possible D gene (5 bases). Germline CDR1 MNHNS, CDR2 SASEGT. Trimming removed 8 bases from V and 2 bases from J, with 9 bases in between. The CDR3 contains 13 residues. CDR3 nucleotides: TGTGCCAGCGGTCGGGACACTAATGAAAAACTGTTTTTT. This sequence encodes CASGRDTNEKLFF.

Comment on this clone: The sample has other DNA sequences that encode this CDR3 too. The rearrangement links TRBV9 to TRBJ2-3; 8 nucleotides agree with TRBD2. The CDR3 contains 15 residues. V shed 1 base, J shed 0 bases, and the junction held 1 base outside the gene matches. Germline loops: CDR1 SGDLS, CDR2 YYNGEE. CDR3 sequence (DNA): TGTGCCAGCAGCGTATCTAGCGGGAGCACAGATACGCAGTATTTT. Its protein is CASSVSSGSTDTQYF.

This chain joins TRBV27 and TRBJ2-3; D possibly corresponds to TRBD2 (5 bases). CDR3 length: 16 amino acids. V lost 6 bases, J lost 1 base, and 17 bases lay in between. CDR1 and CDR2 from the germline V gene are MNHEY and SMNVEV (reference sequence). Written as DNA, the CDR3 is TGTGCCAGCAGGCCAATCGCGGGTCCCGGCACAGATACGCAGTATTTT. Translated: CASRPIAGPGTDTQYF.

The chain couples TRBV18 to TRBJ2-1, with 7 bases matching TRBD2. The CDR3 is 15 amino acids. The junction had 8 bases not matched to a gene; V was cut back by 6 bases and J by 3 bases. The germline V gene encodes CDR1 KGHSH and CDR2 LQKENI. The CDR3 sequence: CASSAGLDDYNEQFF. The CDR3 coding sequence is TGTGCCAGCTCCGCCGGACTAGATGACTACAATGAGCAGTTCTTC.

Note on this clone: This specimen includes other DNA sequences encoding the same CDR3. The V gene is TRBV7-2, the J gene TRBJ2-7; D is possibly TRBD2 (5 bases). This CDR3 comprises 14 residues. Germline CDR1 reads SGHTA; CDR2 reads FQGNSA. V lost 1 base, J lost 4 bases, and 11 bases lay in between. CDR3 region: CASSLVPRGYEQYF. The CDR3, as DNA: TGTGCCAGCAGCTTAGTCCCTCGAGGGTACGAGCAGTACTTC.

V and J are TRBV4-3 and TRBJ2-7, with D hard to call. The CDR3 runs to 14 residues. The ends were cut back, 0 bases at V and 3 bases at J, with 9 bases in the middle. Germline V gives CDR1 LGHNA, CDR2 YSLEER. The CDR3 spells CASSQEAGFYEQYF. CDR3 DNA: TGCGCCAGCAGCCAAGAAGCCGGGTTCTACGAGCAGTACTTC.

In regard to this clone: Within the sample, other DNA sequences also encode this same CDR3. The CDR3 spells CASSVAASYNEQFF. DNA for the CDR3: TGTGCCAGCAGCGTAGCGGCCTCCTACAATGAGCAGTTCTTC. This rearrangement joins TRBV9 to TRBJ2-1; no definite D call. Germline CDR1 is SGDLS and CDR2 is YYNGEE. The CDR3 extends over 14 amino acids. With 0 bases removed from V and 0 bases from J, the gap between germline ends came to 4 bases. The full variable domain, rest sourced from reference TRBV9 and TRBJ2-1, is DSGVTQTPKHLITATGQRVTLRCSPRSGDLSVYWYQQSLDQGLQFLIQYYNGEERAKGNILERFSAQQFPDLHSELNLSSLELGDSALYFCASSVAASYNEQFFGPGTRLTVL.

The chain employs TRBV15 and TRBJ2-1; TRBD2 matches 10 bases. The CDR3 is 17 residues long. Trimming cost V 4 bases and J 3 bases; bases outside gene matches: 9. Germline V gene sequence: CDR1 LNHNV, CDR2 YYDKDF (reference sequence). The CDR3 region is CATSTSGSPSYYNEQFF. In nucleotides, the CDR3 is TGTGCCACCAGCACTAGCGGGAGCCCCTCCTACTACAATGAGCAGTTCTTC.

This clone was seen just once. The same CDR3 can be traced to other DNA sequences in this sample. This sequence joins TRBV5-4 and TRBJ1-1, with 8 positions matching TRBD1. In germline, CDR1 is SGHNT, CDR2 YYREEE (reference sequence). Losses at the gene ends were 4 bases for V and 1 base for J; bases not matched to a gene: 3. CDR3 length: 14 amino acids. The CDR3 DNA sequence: TGTGCCAGCAGCCTAACAGGGGGGAACACTGAAGCTTTCTTT. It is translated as CASSLTGGNTEAFF. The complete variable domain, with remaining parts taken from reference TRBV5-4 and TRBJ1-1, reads ETGVTQSPTHLIKTRGQQVTLRCSSQSGHNTVSWYQQALGQGPQFIFQYYREEENGRGNFPPRFSGLQFPNYSSELNVNALELDDSALYLCASSLTGGNTEAFFGQGTRLTVV.

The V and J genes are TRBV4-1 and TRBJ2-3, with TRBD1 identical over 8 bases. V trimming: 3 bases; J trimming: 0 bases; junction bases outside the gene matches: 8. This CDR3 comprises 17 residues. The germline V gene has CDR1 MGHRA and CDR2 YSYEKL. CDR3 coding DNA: TGCGCCAGCAGCCACGGCTACAGGGGGATCAGCACAGATACGCAGTATTTT. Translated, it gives CASSHGYRGISTDTQYF.

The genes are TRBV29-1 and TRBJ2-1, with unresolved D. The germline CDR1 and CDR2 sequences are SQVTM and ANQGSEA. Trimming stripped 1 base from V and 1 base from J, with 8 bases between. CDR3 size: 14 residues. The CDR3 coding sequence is TGCAGCGTTGAAGGTGGGAAGTCCTACAATGAGCAGTTCTTC. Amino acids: CSVEGGKSYNEQFF.

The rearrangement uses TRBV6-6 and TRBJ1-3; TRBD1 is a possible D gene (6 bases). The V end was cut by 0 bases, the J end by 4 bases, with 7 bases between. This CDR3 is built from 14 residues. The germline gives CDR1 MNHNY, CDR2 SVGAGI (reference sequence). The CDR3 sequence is CASSYSGAGNTIYF. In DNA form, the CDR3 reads TGTGCCAGCAGTTACTCGGGGGCCGGAAACACCATATATTTT.

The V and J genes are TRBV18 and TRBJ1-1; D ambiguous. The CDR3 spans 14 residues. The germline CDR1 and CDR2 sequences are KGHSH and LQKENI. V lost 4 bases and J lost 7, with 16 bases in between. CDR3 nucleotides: TGTGCCAGCTCACACGAGGTGCGGATATATGAAGCTTTCTTT. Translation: CASSHEVRIYEAFF.

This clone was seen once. Here the CDR3 reads CASSTGLAGAYEQYF. The DNA of the CDR3 is TGTGCCAGCTCCACCGGCCTAGCGGGGGCCTACGAGCAGTACTTC. The chain carries TRBV18 and TRBJ2-7; 10 bases line up with TRBD2. V was clipped by 6 bases and J by 2 bases; unmatched bases: 7. The CDR3 covers 15 residues. Germline V gene lookup returns CDR1 KGHSH and CDR2 LQKENI.

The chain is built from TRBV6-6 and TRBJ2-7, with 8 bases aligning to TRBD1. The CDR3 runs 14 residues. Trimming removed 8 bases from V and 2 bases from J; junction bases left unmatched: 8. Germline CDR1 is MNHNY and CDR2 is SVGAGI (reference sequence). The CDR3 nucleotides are TGTGCCAGCCAAAGGACAGGGTATACCTACGAGCAGTACTTC. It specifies CASQRTGYTYEQYF.

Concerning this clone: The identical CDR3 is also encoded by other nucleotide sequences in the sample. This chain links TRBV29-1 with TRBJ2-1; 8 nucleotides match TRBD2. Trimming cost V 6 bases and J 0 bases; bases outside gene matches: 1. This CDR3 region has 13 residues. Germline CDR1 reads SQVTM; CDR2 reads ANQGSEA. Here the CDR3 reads CSVGTSSYNEQFF. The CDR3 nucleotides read TGCAGCGTGGGGACTAGCTCCTACAATGAGCAGTTCTTC.

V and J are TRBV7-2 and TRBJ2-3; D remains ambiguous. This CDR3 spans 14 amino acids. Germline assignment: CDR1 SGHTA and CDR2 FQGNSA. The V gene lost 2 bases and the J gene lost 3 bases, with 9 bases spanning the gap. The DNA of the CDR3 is TGTGCCAGCAGCTTAAACTCTGGGACAGATACGCAGTATTTT. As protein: CASSLNSGTDTQYF.

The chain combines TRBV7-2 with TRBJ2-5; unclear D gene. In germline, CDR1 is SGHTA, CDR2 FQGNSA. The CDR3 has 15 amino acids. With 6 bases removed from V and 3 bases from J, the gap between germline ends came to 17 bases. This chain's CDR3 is CASRPSPSEKETQYF. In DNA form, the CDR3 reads TGTGCCAGCAGACCCAGCCCCTCGGAAAAAGAGACCCAGTACTTC.

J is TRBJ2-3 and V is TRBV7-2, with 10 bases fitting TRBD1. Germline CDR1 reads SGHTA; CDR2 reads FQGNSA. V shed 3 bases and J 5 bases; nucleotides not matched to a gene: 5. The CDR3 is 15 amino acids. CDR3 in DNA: TGTGCCAGCAGCTTCCGGGACAGGGGAGGAGATACGCAGTATTTT. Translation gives CASSFRDRGGDTQYF.

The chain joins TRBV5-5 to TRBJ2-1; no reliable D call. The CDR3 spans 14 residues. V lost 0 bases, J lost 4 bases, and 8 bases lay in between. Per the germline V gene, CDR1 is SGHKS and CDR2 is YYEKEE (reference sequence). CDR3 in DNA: TGTGCCAGCAGCTTGGTTGGCACATACAATGAGCAGTTCTTC. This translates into CASSLVGTYNEQFF.

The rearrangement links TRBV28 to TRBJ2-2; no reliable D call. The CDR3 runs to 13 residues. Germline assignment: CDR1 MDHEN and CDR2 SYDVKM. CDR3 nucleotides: TGTGTTGCCGGTAACATGAACACCGGGGAGCTGTTTTTT. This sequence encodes CVAGNMNTGELFF.

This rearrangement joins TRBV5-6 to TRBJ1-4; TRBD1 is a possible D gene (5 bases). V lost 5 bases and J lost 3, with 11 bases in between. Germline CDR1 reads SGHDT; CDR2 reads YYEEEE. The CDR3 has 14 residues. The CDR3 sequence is CASSFDSANEKLFF. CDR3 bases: TGTGCCAGCAGTTTCGACAGTGCTAATGAAAAACTGTTTTTT.

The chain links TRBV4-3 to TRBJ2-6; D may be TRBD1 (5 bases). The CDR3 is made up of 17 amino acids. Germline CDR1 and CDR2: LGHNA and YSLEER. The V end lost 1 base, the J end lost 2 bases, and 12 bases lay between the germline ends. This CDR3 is CASSQGGTLAGANVLTF. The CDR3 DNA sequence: TGCGCCAGCAGCCAAGGGGGCACTTTAGCTGGGGCCAACGTCCTGACTTTC.